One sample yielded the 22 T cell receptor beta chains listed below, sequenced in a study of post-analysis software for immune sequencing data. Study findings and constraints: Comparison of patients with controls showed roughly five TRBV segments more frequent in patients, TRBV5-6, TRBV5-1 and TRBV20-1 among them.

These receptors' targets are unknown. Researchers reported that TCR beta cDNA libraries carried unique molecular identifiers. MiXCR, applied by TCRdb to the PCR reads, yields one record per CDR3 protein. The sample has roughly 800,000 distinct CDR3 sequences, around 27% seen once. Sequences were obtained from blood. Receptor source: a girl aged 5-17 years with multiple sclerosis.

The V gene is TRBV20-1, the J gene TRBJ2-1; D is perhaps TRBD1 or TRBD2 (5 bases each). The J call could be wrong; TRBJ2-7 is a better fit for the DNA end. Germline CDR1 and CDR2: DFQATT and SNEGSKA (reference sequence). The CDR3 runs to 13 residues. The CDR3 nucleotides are TGCAGTGCTAGAGGGGGGACCTACAATGAGCAGTACTTC. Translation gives CSARGGTYNEQYF.

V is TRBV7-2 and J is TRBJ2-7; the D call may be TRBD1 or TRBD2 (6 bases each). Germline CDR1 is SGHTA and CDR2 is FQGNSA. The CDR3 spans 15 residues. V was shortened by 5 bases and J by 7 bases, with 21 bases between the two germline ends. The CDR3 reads CASSPYPGGRNEQYF. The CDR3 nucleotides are TGTGCCAGCAGCCCCTACCCCGGGGGCCGCAATGAGCAGTACTTC.

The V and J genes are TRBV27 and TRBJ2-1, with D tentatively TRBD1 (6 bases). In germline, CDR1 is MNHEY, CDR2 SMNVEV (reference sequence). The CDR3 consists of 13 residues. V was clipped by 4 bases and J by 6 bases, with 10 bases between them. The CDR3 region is CASSSGVVNEQFF. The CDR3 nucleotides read TGTGCCAGCAGTTCAGGGGTCGTCAATGAGCAGTTCTTC.

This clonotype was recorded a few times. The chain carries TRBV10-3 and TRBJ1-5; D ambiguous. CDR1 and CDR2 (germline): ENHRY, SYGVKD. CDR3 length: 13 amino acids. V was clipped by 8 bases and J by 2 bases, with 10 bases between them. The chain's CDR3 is CAIRPQGNQPQHF. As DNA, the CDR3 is TGTGCCATCCGGCCGCAGGGCAATCAGCCCCAGCATTTT.

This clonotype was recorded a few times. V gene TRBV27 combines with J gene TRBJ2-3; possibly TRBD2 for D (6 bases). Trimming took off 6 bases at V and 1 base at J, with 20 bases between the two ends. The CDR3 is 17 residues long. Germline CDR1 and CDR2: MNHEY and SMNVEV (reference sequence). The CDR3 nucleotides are TGTGCCAGCAGCTTAAATGGGGGGTTTTGGGGCACAGATACGCAGTATTTT. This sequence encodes CASSLNGGFWGTDTQYF.

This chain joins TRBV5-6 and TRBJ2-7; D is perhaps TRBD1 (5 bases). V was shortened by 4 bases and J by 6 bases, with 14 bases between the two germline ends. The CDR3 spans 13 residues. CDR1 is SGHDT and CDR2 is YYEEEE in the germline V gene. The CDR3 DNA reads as TGTGCCAGCAGCCTACTATGGGGCGGCGAGCAGTACTTC. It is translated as CASSLLWGGEQYF.

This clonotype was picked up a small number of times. CDR3 coding DNA: TGTGCCAGCAGGAGGGGCGGCACTGAAGCTTTCTTT. Its translation: CASRRGGTEAFF. The gene calls are TRBV27 and TRBJ1-1; D is possibly TRBD1 (5 bases). The ends were cut back, 6 bases at V and 4 bases at J, with 9 bases in the middle. There are 12 residues in the CDR3. CDR1 is MNHEY, CDR2 SMNVEV, per germline (reference sequence).

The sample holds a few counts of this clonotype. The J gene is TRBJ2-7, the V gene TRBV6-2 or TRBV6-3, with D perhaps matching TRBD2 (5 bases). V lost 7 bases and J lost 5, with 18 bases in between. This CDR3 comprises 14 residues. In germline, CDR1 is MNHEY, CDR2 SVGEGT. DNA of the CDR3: TGTGCCAGCAAGATTACCACTCCTAGCCACGAGCAGTACTTC. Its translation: CASKITTPSHEQYF.

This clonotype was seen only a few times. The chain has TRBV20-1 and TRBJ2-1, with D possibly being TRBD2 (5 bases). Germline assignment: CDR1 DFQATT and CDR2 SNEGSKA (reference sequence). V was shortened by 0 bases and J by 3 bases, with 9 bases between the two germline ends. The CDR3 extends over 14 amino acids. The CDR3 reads CSAREARDYNEQFF. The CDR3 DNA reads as TGCAGTGCTAGAGAGGCCCGGGACTACAATGAGCAGTTCTTC.

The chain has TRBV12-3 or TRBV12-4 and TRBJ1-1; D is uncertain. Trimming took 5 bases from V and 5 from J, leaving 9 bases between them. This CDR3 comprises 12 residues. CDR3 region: CASSTDGTEAFF. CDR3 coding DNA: TGTGCCAGCAGTACCGACGGAACTGAAGCTTTCTTT.

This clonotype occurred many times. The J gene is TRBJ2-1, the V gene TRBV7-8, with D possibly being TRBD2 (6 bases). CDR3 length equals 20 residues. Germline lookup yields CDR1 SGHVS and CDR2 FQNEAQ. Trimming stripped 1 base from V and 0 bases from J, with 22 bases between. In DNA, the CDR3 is TGTGCCAGCAGCTTAGATCGGGGGTTGGCAGCGCAGATCTCCTACAATGAGCAGTTCTTC. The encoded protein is CASSLDRGLAAQISYNEQFF.

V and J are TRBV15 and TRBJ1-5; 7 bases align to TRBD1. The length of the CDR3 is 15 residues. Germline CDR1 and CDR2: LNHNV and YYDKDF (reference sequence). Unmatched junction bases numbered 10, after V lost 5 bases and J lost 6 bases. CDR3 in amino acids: CATSDSRTGLQPQHF. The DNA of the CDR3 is TGTGCCACCAGCGACTCAAGGACAGGACTTCAGCCCCAGCATTTT.

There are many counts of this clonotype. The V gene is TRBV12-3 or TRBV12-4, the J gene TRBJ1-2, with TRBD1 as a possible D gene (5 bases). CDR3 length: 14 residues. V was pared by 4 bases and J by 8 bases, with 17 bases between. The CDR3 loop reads CASSSTPYGGGYTF. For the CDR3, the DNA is TGTGCCAGCAGTTCCACCCCATACGGGGGGGGCTACACCTTC.

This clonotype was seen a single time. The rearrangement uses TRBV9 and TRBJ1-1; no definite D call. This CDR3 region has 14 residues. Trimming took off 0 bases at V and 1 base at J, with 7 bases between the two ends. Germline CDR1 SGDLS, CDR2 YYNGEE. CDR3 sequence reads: CASSVGPENTEAFF. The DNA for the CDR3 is TGTGCCAGCAGCGTAGGGCCCGAGAACACTGAAGCTTTCTTT.

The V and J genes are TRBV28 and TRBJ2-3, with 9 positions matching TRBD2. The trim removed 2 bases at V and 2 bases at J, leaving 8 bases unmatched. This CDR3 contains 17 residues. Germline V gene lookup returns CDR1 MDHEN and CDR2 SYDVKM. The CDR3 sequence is CASSLGSLAGNTDTQYF. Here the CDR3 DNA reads TGTGCCAGCAGTTTAGGATCCCTAGCGGGGAACACAGATACGCAGTATTTT.

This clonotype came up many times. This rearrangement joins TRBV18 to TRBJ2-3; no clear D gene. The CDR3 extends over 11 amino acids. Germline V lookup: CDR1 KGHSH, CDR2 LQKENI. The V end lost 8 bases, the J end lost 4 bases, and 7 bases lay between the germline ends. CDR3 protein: CASSPADTQYF. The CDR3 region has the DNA TGTGCCAGCAGCCCCGCAGATACGCAGTATTTT.

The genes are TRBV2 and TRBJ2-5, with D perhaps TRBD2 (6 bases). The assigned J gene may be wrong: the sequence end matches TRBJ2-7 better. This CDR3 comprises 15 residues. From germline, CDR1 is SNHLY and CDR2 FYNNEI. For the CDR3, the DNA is TGTGCCAGCAGTGAAGAATTTGGGGGGAGAAGCGAGCAGTACTTC. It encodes CASSEEFGGRSEQYF.

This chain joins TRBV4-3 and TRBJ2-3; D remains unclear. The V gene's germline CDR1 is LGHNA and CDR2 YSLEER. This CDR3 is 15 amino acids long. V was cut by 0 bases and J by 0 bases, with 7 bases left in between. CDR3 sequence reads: CASSQDFGSTDTQYF. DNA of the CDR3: TGCGCCAGCAGCCAAGATTTCGGTAGCACAGATACGCAGTATTTT.

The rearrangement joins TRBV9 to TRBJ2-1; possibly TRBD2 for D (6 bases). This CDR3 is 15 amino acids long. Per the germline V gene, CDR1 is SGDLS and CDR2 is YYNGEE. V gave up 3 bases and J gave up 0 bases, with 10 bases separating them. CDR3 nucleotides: TGTGCCAGCAGCGCGCTCGGGGGCTCCTACAATGAGCAGTTCTTC. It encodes CASSALGGSYNEQFF.

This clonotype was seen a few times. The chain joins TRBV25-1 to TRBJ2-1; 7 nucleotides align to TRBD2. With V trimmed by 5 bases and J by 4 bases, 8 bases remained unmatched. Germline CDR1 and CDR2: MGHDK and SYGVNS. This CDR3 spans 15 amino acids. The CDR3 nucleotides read TGTGCCAGCAGTCCCCGGGACTACCTTTACAATGAGCAGTTCTTC. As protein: CASSPRDYLYNEQFF. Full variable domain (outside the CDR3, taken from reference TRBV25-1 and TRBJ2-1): EADIYQTPRYLVIGTGKKITLECSQTMGHDKMYWYQQDPGMELHLIHYSYGVNSTEKGDLSSESTVSRIRTEHFPLTLESARPSHTSQYLCASSPRDYLYNEQFFGPGTRLTVL.

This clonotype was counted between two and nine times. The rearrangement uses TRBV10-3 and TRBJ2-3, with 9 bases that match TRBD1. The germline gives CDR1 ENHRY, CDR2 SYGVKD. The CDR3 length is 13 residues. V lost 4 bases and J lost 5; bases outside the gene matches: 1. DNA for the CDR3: TGTGCCATCAGTGTGGGACAGGGAGATACGCAGTATTTT. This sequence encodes CAISVGQGDTQYF.

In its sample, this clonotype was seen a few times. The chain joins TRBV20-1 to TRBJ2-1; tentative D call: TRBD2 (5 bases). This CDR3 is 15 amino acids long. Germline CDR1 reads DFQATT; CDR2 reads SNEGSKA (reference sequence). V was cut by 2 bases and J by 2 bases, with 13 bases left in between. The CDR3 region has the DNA TGCAGTGCTAGAATCCTCGGGGATACCTACAATGAGCAGTTCTTC. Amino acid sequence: CSARILGDTYNEQFF.